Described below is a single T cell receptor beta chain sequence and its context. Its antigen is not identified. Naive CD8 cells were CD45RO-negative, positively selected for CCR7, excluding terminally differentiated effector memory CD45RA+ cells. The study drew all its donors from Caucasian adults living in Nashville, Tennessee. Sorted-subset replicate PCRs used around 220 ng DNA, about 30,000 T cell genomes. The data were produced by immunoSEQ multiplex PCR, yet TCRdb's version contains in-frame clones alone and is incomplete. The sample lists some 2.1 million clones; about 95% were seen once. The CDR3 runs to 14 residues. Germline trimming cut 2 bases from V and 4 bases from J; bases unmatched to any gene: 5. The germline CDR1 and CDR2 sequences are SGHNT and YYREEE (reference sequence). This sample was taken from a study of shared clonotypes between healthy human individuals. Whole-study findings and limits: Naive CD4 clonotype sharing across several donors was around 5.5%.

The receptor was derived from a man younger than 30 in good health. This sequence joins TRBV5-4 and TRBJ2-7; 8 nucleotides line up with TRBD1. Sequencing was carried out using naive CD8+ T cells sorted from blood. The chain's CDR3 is CASSFQGAGYEQYF. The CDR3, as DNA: TGTGCCAGCAGCTTCCAGGGGGCGGGGTACGAGCAGTACTTC.